This passage covers 19 T cell receptor beta chains from one sample sequenced in a study of T cell responses to AZD1222 COVID-19 vaccine. The method was immunoSEQ multiplex PCR; TCRdb's version includes in-frame clones alone and lacks a portion of them. Of 150,000 to 170,000 clones listed, roughly nine tenths were seen once; the top ten hold around 3%. The material was peripheral blood, obtained on day 0 of AZD1222 vaccination. The receptors were sampled from an adult in good health.

CDR3 sequence (DNA): TGCGCCAGCAGCACCCAAGGGACAGGGGGCACCGGGGAGCTGTTTTTT. It is translated as CASSTQGTGGTGELFF. This chain connects TRBV5-1 to TRBJ2-2, with 11 bases lining up with TRBD1. V dropped 4 bases and J dropped 4; count of bases not matched to a gene: 6. The V gene's germline CDR1 is SGHRS and CDR2 YFSETQ. This CDR3 spans 16 amino acids.

The chain recombines TRBV3-1 (or the pseudogene TRBV3-2) with TRBJ2-7, with 7 bases that match TRBD1. CDR3 size: 14 residues. V was pared by 2 bases and J by 5 bases, with 6 bases of the junction left unmatched. CDR1 LGHDT and CDR2 YNNKEL come from the germline V gene (reference sequence). As DNA, the CDR3 is TGTGCCAGCAGCCAAAGGGGGCGCGACCACGAGCAGTACTTC. As protein: CASSQRGRDHEQYF.

This clone appeared a single time. CDR3 coding DNA: TGTGCCAGCAGCCGGGACTTAGACCTCCCACCCCTCCACTTT. Its translation is CASSRDLDLPPLHF. The rearrangement joins TRBV6-2 or TRBV6-3 to TRBJ1-6; D perhaps matches TRBD1 (5 bases). The CDR3 covers 14 residues. Germline values: CDR1 MNHEY, CDR2 SVGEGT. The V gene lost 6 bases and the J gene lost 11 bases, with 17 bases spanning the gap.

The J gene is TRBJ2-3, the V gene TRBV7-2, with 7 nucleotides matching TRBD2. The germline gives CDR1 SGHTA, CDR2 FQGNSA. This CDR3 comprises 16 residues. Germline trimming cut 3 bases from V and 2 bases from J; bases unmatched to any gene: 8. The CDR3 region is CASSFDVGGITDTQYF. Written as DNA, the CDR3 is TGTGCCAGCAGCTTCGACGTCGGGGGGATCACAGATACGCAGTATTTT.

The chain uses TRBV7-9 and TRBJ2-1; D remains unclear. The CDR3 consists of 11 residues. Germline CDR1 is SEHNR and CDR2 is FQNEAQ (reference sequence). V gave up 4 bases and J gave up 8 bases, with 6 bases separating them. In DNA, the CDR3 is TGTGCCAGCAGCTCCCGTTATGAGCAGTTCTTC. This sequence encodes CASSSRYEQFF.

CDR3 sequence reads: CASSKGTGNTEAFF. Written as DNA, the CDR3 is TGCGCCAGCAGCAAAGGGACAGGGAACACTGAAGCTTTCTTT. This chain connects TRBV5-1 to TRBJ1-1; the match to TRBD1 covers 8 bases. With V trimmed by 4 bases and J by 1 base, 3 bases remained unmatched. There are 14 residues in the CDR3. In germline, CDR1 is SGHRS, CDR2 YFSETQ.

This chain connects TRBV2 to TRBJ2-7; 9 bases match TRBD1. The CDR3 extends over 14 amino acids. Trimming took 3 bases from V and 3 from J; bases not matched to a gene: 3. Germline CDR1 SNHLY, CDR2 FYNNEI. The CDR3 DNA follows: TGTGCCAGCAGTGATATGGGACAGGGCTACGAGCAGTACTTC. Protein product: CASSDMGQGYEQYF.

The V gene is TRBV5-1, the J gene TRBJ2-3, with TRBD2 identical over 10 bases. With 4 bases clipped from V and 4 bases from J, the junction kept 9 bases outside the gene matches. This CDR3 comprises 16 residues. The germline V gene has CDR1 SGHRS and CDR2 YFSETQ. The CDR3 bases are TGCGCCAGCAGCGGGGTAGCGGGGGGCATCGCAGATACGCAGTATTTT. It codes for CASSGVAGGIADTQYF. Variable domain in full (rest from reference TRBV5-1 and TRBJ2-3): KAGVTQTPRYLIKTRGQQVTLSCSPISGHRSVSWYQQTPGQGLQFLFEYFSETQRNKGNFPGRFSGRQFSNSRSEMNVSTLELGDSALYLCASSGVAGGIADTQYFGPGTRLTVL.

This chain joins TRBV7-2 and TRBJ2-5; D gene uncertain. CDR1 is SGHTA, CDR2 FQGNSA, per germline. Trimming pared 1 base from V and 1 base from J, leaving 7 bases between. The CDR3 loop spans 14 amino acids. The CDR3 DNA follows: TGTGCCAGCAGCTTAGGGCTCATCCAAGAGACCCAGTACTTC. It codes for CASSLGLIQETQYF.

The chain combines TRBV3-1 (or the pseudogene TRBV3-2) with TRBJ1-1; D perhaps matches TRBD1 (6 bases). Deletions cut 0 bases from V and 3 bases from J, with 14 bases between. Germline values: CDR1 LGHDT, CDR2 YNNKEL (reference sequence). The CDR3 totals 16 residues. The CDR3 DNA reads TGTGCCAGCAGCCAAGACGGCGCAGGGGTCCACACTGAAGCTTTCTTT. Translating gives CASSQDGAGVHTEAFF.

This clone was counted a few times. The chain combines TRBV9 with TRBJ1-2; 9 positions match TRBD1. The CDR3 is 13 residues long. Per germline, CDR1 SGDLS and CDR2 YYNGEE. With 4 bases clipped from V and 4 bases from J, the junction kept 2 bases outside the gene matches. In nucleotides, the CDR3 is TGTGCCAGCAGCCCACAGGGGGCCTATGGCTACACCTTC. Translated: CASSPQGAYGYTF.

The chain employs TRBV19 and TRBJ2-2, with TRBD2 matching over 12 bases. Germline CDR1 LNHDA, CDR2 SQIVND (reference sequence). The CDR3 is 17 residues long. The trim removed 5 bases at V and 2 bases at J, leaving 6 bases unmatched. CDR3 nucleotides: TGTGCCAGTAGTCCAGGACTAGCGGGAATTAACACCGGGGAGCTGTTTTTT. Its translation is CASSPGLAGINTGELFF.

V usage is TRBV11-2 and J usage is TRBJ2-3, with D unresolved. The ends were cut back, 1 base at V and 1 base at J, with 9 bases in the middle. The CDR3 has 15 amino acids. The germline V gene has CDR1 SGHAT and CDR2 FQNNGV. The CDR3 here is CASSLGQLGTDTQYF. Here the CDR3 DNA reads TGTGCCAGCAGCTTAGGGCAGCTGGGCACAGATACGCAGTATTTT.

About this clone itself: At one end, the junction sequence differs from germline, possibly due to a read error. This rearrangement joins TRBV5-1 to TRBJ2-1; D might be TRBD1 (5 bases). The CDR3 is 15 amino acids. Germline V lookup: CDR1 SGHRS, CDR2 YFSETQ. CDR3 nucleotides: TGCGCCAGCAGTTTGGGTGGTGGGGCTGGCAATGAGCAGTTCTTC. Protein sequence: CASSLGGGAGNEQFF. The full variable domain, completed using reference TRBV5-1 and TRBJ2-1, is KAGVTQTPRYLIKTRGQQVTLSCSPISGHRSVSWYQQTPGQGLQFLFEYFSETQRNKGNFPGRFSGRQFSNSRSEMNVSTLELGDSALYLCASSLGGGAGNEQFFGPGTRLTVL.

The genes are TRBV12-3 or TRBV12-4 and TRBJ1-4; D is unclear. The CDR3 runs to 11 residues. V lost 6 bases and J 5 bases, leaving 4 bases between the germline ends. DNA of the CDR3: TGTGCCAGCAGGGGAAATGAAAAACTGTTTTTT. This translates into CASRGNEKLFF.

The chain carries TRBV20-1 and TRBJ2-1; TRBD1 matches at 7 bases. Germline values: CDR1 DFQATT, CDR2 SNEGSKA (reference sequence). CDR3 length: 11 residues. The ends lost 6 bases at V and 4 bases at J; junction bases unmatched: 0. CDR3 sequence reads: CSAQGYNEQFF. CDR3 coding DNA: TGCAGTGCACAGGGGTACAATGAGCAGTTCTTC.

The CDR3 DNA reads TGTGCCAGCACATACAGGGTGGGGGCTGCAAGGGAGCTGTTTTTT. Translation: CASTYRVGAARELFF. The chain couples TRBV6-5 to TRBJ2-2, with a tentative D call TRBD1 (6 bases). Deletions cut 7 bases from V and 9 bases from J, with 21 bases between. Germline CDR1 reads MNHEY; CDR2 reads SVGAGI. The CDR3 covers 15 residues.

The rearrangement joins TRBV5-1 to TRBJ2-7, with D possibly TRBD2 on 6 matching bases. This CDR3 is built from 15 residues. Germline CDR1 reads SGHRS; CDR2 reads YFSETQ. V lost 4 bases, J lost 1 base, and 15 bases lay in between. This CDR3 is CASSRGASGSYEQYF. As DNA, the CDR3 is TGCGCCAGCAGCCGCGGGGCCTCCGGTTCCTACGAGCAGTACTTC.

This clone was counted a few times. This rearrangement joins TRBV7-8 to TRBJ2-6; weak D call: TRBD1 (6 bases). Germline V CDR1 and CDR2: SGHVS, FQNEAQ. The V gene lost 2 bases and the J gene lost 2 bases, with 7 bases spanning the gap. The CDR3 is 15 residues long. In nucleotides, the CDR3 is TGTGCCAGCAGCTTACAGGGGCCTGGGGCCAACGTCCTGACTTTC. Translation gives CASSLQGPGANVLTF. Using reference TRBV7-8 and TRBJ2-6 for the parts outside the CDR3, the full variable domain is GAGVSQSPRYKVAKRGQDVALRCDPISGHVSLFWYQQALGQGPEFLTYFQNEAQLDKSGLPSDRFFAERPEGSVSTLKIQRTQQEDSAVYLCASSLQGPGANVLTFGAGSRLTVL.